This T cell receptor (beta chain) comes out of a study of Ad26.COV2.S vaccination and SARS-CoV-2 variants. The treatment is: some 20 received Ad26.COV2.S at low or high dose, single or two shots; about five received placebo; per-sample allocation not given. The investigators took samples on day 63 after the first vaccine or placebo injection. The CDR3 runs to 17 residues. The germline CDR1 and CDR2 sequences are MNHEY and SVGEGT. The J segment lost 0 bases and the V segment lost 4 bases, leaving 8 bases of the junction unmatched. The data were produced by immunoSEQ multiplex PCR, yet TCRdb's version contains in-frame clones alone and is incomplete. The sample consists of more than 300,000 clones, around 83% of them appearing once.

The chain joins TRBV6-2 or TRBV6-3 to TRBJ2-3, with TRBD1 identical over 9 bases. The source was peripheral blood, collected in a trial of Ad26.COV2.S vaccine versus placebo. The source of this sequence is a person aged 18-65 years who received the Ad26.COV2.S COVID-19 vaccine or a placebo. CDR3 sequence (DNA): TGTGCCAGCAGTTCCCTTTTTGGGACAGGGAGCACAGATACGCAGTATTTT. Translated: CASSSLFGTGSTDTQYF.